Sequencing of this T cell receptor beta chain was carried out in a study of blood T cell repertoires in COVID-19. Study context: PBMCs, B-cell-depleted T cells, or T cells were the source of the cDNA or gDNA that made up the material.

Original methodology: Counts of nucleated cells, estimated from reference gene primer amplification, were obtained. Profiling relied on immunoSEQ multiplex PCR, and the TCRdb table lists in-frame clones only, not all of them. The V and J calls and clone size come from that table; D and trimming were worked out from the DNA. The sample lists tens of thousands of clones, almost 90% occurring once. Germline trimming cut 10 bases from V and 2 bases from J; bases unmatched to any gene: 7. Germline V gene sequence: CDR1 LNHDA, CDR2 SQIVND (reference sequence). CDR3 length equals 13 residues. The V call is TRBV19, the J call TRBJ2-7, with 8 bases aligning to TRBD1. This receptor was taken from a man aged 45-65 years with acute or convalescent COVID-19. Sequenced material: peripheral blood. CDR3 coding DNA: TGTGCCACCACAGGGGGACTCGCCTACGAGCAGTACTTC. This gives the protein CATTGGLAYEQYF.